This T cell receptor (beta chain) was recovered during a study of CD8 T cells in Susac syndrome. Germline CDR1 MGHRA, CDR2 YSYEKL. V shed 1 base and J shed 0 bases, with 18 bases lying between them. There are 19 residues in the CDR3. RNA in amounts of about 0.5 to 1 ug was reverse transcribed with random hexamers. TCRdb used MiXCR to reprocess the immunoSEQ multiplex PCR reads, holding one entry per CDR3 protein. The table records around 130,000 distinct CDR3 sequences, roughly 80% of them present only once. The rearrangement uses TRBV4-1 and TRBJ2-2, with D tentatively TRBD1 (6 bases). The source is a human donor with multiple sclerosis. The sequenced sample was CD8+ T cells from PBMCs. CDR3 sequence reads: CASSQGPGTKFSNTGELFF. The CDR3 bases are TGCGCCAGCAGCCAAGGACCAGGGACAAAATTCTCGAACACCGGGGAGCTGTTTTTT.